The next 27 T cell receptor beta chains were all read from a single sample in a study of blood T cell repertoires in COVID-19. Here immunoSEQ multiplex PCR was the method, and the copy in TCRdb shows in-frame clones only, minus some. Of 85,000 to 130,000 clones in the sample, 75% to 90% were seen once. Sequences were obtained from peripheral blood. The receptors were sampled from a man in his fifties with acute or convalescent COVID-19.

This chain connects TRBV19 to TRBJ2-2; perhaps TRBD2 as D (5 bases). The germline V and J ends were trimmed by 6 bases and 1 base, with 9 bases remaining between them. Germline V lookup: CDR1 LNHDA, CDR2 SQIVND (reference sequence). This CDR3 comprises 14 residues. This chain's CDR3 is CASRGGLNTGELFF. The CDR3 DNA is TGTGCCAGTAGGGGCGGGCTGAACACCGGGGAGCTGTTTTTT.

The rearrangement uses TRBV13 and TRBJ2-1; TRBD2 aligns across 8 bases. CDR3 size: 15 residues. Germline CDR1 reads PRHDT; CDR2 reads FYEKMQ (reference sequence). The junction had 10 bases not matched to a gene; V was cut back by 3 bases and J by 9 bases. In DNA, the CDR3 is TGTGCCAGCAGCTTCGGGGCGGGAGGTCGATTTGAGCAGTTCTTC. The encoded protein is CASSFGAGGRFEQFF.

V is TRBV28 and J is TRBJ2-7; 8 bases are a match to TRBD1. The J segment lost 2 bases and the V segment lost 11 bases, leaving 11 bases of the junction unmatched. Germline V gives CDR1 MDHEN, CDR2 SYDVKM. The CDR3 totals 14 residues. DNA for the CDR3: TGTGCCGGGTCCCCGGGACAGGCACCCTACGAGCAGTACTTC. Its translation: CAGSPGQAPYEQYF. Looking up the rest from reference TRBV28 and TRBJ2-7 gives the full variable domain: DVKVTQSSRYLVKRTGEKVFLECVQDMDHENMFWYRQDPGLGLRLIYFSYDVKMKEKGDIPEGYSVSREKKERFSLILESASTNQTSMYLCAGSPGQAPYEQYFGPGTRLTVT.

The chain couples TRBV16 to TRBJ2-3; 11 nucleotides line up with TRBD2. CDR1 is KGHSY, CDR2 FQNENV, per germline. There are 16 residues in the CDR3. V dropped 2 bases and J dropped 4; count of bases not matched to a gene: 5. The CDR3 spells CASSQSTSGSPDTQYF. DNA of the CDR3: TGTGCCAGCAGCCAAAGTACTAGCGGGAGTCCAGATACGCAGTATTTT.

The chain couples TRBV6-5 to TRBJ1-2; D gene unclear. Looked up from germline, CDR1 is MNHEY and CDR2 is SVGAGI. The CDR3 runs to 14 residues. V lost 0 bases to trimming and J lost 5 bases, with 10 bases between them. The chain's CDR3 is CASSYSSLPYGYTF. The CDR3 DNA is TGTGCCAGCAGTTACTCGTCCCTCCCGTATGGCTACACCTTC.

The chain couples TRBV18 to TRBJ2-6; 11 bases are shared with TRBD1. Germline CDR1 reads KGHSH; CDR2 reads LQKENI. With 6 bases clipped from V and 3 bases from J, the junction kept 10 bases outside the gene matches. The length of the CDR3 is 18 residues. The CDR3 sequence is CASSRSGQGAYGANVLTF. The CDR3 DNA is TGTGCCAGCTCGCGATCAGGACAGGGGGCTTATGGGGCCAACGTCCTGACTTTC. Full variable domain (outside the CDR3, taken from reference TRBV18 and TRBJ2-6): NAGVMQNPRHLVRRRGQEARLRCSPMKGHSHVYWYRQLPEEGLKFMVYLQKENIIDESGMPKERFSAEFPKEGPSILRIQQVVRGDSAAYFCASSRSGQGAYGANVLTFGAGSRLTVL.

Only one count was recorded for this clone. This clone may be a read error of a much larger clone one base away. The V gene is TRBV11-3, the J gene TRBJ1-1; D is undetermined. The CDR3 covers 13 residues. Looked up from germline, CDR1 is SGHNT and CDR2 is YENEEA. Deletions cut 1 base from V and 1 base from J, with 4 bases between. CDR3 sequence: CASSLGENTEAFF. The CDR3 DNA follows: TGTGCCAGCAGCTTAGGAGAGAACACTGAAGCTTTCTTT.

The V gene is TRBV30, the J gene TRBJ2-7; no definite D call. Germline CDR1 GTSNPN, CDR2 SVGIG (reference sequence). The length of the CDR3 is 12 residues. The V end was cut by 1 base, the J end by 3 bases, with 7 bases between. Here the CDR3 reads CAWSAMSYEQYF. In DNA, the CDR3 is TGTGCCTGGAGTGCGATGAGCTACGAGCAGTACTTC.

This clone was found once. The V gene is TRBV5-4, the J gene TRBJ2-1; 8 nucleotides line up with TRBD1. This CDR3 has 16 amino acids. Losses at the gene ends were 0 bases for V and 4 bases for J; bases not matched to a gene: 6. CDR1 is SGHNT and CDR2 is YYREEE in the germline V gene (reference sequence). For the CDR3, the DNA is TGTGCCAGCAGCTTGGAGGGACAGGTAGGGTACAATGAGCAGTTCTTC. This codes for CASSLEGQVGYNEQFF.

The V gene is TRBV11-3, the J gene TRBJ2-1, with TRBD2 matching over 12 bases. There are 14 residues in the CDR3. Germline CDR1 reads SGHNT; CDR2 reads YENEEA. The J segment lost 9 bases and the V segment lost 5 bases, leaving 5 bases of the junction unmatched. CDR3 DNA: TGTGCCAGCAGCCCATCGGGACTAGCGGGTGAGCAGTTCTTC. Protein: CASSPSGLAGEQFF.

The CDR3 DNA is TGTGCCAGCAGTGAAGTTTGGGGCCAGCCCCAGCATTTT. Translated: CASSEVWGQPQHF. The rearrangement uses TRBV6-1 and TRBJ1-5, with D perhaps matching TRBD1 (5 bases). The ends were cut back, 1 base at V and 7 bases at J, with 8 bases in the middle. The CDR3 is 13 amino acids. Germline CDR1 MNHNS, CDR2 SASEGT.

This sequence joins TRBV28 and TRBJ2-5, with D hard to call. Trimming pared 6 bases from V and 5 bases from J, leaving 10 bases between. Germline V lookup: CDR1 MDHEN, CDR2 SYDVKM. The CDR3 spans 12 residues. The CDR3 DNA sequence: TGTGCCAGCAGCCTAATTGAGGAGACCCAGTACTTC. Amino acids: CASSLIEETQYF. The full variable domain, its missing parts supplied by reference TRBV28 and TRBJ2-5, is DVKVTQSSRYLVKRTGEKVFLECVQDMDHENMFWYRQDPGLGLRLIYFSYDVKMKEKGDIPEGYSVSREKKERFSLILESASTNQTSMYLCASSLIEETQYFGPGTRLLVL.

The V gene is TRBV27, the J gene TRBJ2-7; 12 bases line up with TRBD2. The CDR3 runs 15 residues. Germline loops: CDR1 MNHEY, CDR2 SMNVEV (reference sequence). V shed 4 bases and J 3 bases; nucleotides not matched to a gene: 4. CDR3 residues: CASSSSGRVLYEQYF. The CDR3 bases are TGTGCCAGCAGTTCTAGCGGGAGGGTACTCTACGAGCAGTACTTC.

The chain is built from TRBV10-1 and TRBJ2-2; D is unresolved. CDR1 and CDR2 from the germline V gene are WNHNN and SYGVQD (reference sequence). CDR3 size: 13 residues. V shed 8 bases and J shed 7 bases, with 14 bases lying between them. This CDR3 reads CASAPLLIGELFF. The CDR3 coding sequence is TGCGCCAGCGCCCCTCTACTCATCGGGGAGCTGTTTTTT.

V is TRBV11-2 and J is TRBJ2-7, with D perhaps TRBD2 (7 bases). The CDR3 extends over 16 amino acids. V was clipped by 2 bases and J by 5 bases, with 19 bases between them. Germline V CDR1 and CDR2: SGHAT, FQNNGV. CDR3 residues: CASSLRWGGAPHEQYF. The CDR3 coding sequence is TGTGCCAGCAGCTTAAGGTGGGGGGGGGCCCCCCACGAGCAGTACTTC.

This chain joins TRBV12-3 or TRBV12-4 and TRBJ1-1; 8 positions agree with TRBD1. Losses at the gene ends were 6 bases for V and 2 bases for J; bases not matched to a gene: 2. This CDR3 region has 13 residues. The CDR3 DNA reads as TGTGCCAGCAGGACAGGGGTTAACACTGAAGCTTTCTTT. Translating gives CASRTGVNTEAFF.

This clone has only a few counts. The chain employs TRBV6-5 and TRBJ1-1; a possible D gene is TRBD1 (5 bases). The CDR3 loop spans 15 amino acids. V shed 0 bases and J shed 6 bases, with 14 bases lying between them. Per the germline V gene, CDR1 is MNHEY and CDR2 is SVGAGI. The CDR3, as DNA: TGTGCCAGCAGTTACTCGGGGCGGAGGGTTTCTGAAGCTTTCTTT. Translated: CASSYSGRRVSEAFF.

This clone was recorded only once. The chain carries TRBV6-5 and TRBJ2-7; 10 bases are a match to TRBD1. This CDR3 is 12 amino acids long. After removal of 2 bases from V and 9 bases from J, the junction contained 1 base not matched to a gene. Germline CDR1 reads MNHEY; CDR2 reads SVGAGI. The CDR3 bases are TGTGCCAGCAGTTACGGGACAGGGGCGCAGTACTTC. It yields the protein CASSYGTGAQYF.

This chain's CDR3 is CASSISGTSGYYDEQFF. DNA for the CDR3: TGTGCCAGTAGTATCAGTGGGACTAGCGGATATTACGATGAGCAGTTCTTC. The genes are TRBV19 and TRBJ2-1, with 11 bases identical to TRBD2. V was clipped by 3 bases and J by 8 bases; unmatched bases: 12. Per germline, CDR1 LNHDA and CDR2 SQIVND (reference sequence). This CDR3 spans 17 amino acids.

The rearrangement links TRBV7-9 to TRBJ2-7; TRBD1 might be the D (5 bases). The CDR3 length is 15 residues. Between the trimmed V and J ends, which lost 5 bases and 0 bases, there was a span of 14 bases. Germline lookup yields CDR1 SEHNR and CDR2 FQNEAQ (reference sequence). This CDR3 reads CASSPLSGPSYEQYF. CDR3 sequence (DNA): TGTGCCAGCAGCCCCCTGTCAGGGCCCTCCTACGAGCAGTACTTC.

The chain combines TRBV4-1 with TRBJ2-3; weak D call: TRBD2 (5 bases). This CDR3 contains 16 residues. The V gene's germline CDR1 is MGHRA and CDR2 YSYEKL. V lost 5 bases, J lost 2 bases, and 17 bases lay in between. The CDR3 here is CASSLSEVAPTDTQYF. CDR3 bases: TGCGCCAGCAGCTTATCGGAGGTTGCGCCCACAGATACGCAGTATTTT.

The chain couples TRBV5-4 to TRBJ1-2, with 9 bases matching TRBD1. V was clipped by 4 bases and J by 4 bases; unmatched bases: 8. The CDR3 covers 15 residues. CDR1 and CDR2 from the germline V gene are SGHNT and YYREEE (reference sequence). The CDR3: CASSTRDRDIYGYTF. The CDR3 bases are TGTGCCAGCAGCACCCGGGACAGGGATATCTATGGCTACACCTTC. Filled out from reference TRBV5-4 and TRBJ1-2, the complete variable domain reads ETGVTQSPTHLIKTRGQQVTLRCSSQSGHNTVSWYQQALGQGPQFIFQYYREEENGRGNFPPRFSGLQFPNYSSELNVNALELDDSALYLCASSTRDRDIYGYTFGSGTRLTVV.

The rearrangement links TRBV5-1 to TRBJ2-1, with 11 bases fitting TRBD2. This CDR3 is built from 15 residues. Per germline, CDR1 SGHRS and CDR2 YFSETQ. J lost 8 bases, V lost 4 bases, and 8 bases had no gene match. The CDR3 DNA is TGCGCCAGCAGCCTCCCTAGCGGGGGGAAAGATGAGCAGTTCTTC. Encoded protein: CASSLPSGGKDEQFF.

This clone occurred once. The chain is built from TRBV5-1 and TRBJ2-1; TRBD1 agrees at 9 bases. The germline CDR1 and CDR2 sequences are SGHRS and YFSETQ. The ends lost 0 bases at V and 4 bases at J; junction bases unmatched: 8. The CDR3 consists of 17 residues. The chain's CDR3 is CASSLVGGQGLYNEQFF. The CDR3 coding sequence is TGCGCCAGCAGCTTGGTGGGCGGACAGGGGCTTTACAATGAGCAGTTCTTC.

The rearrangement uses TRBV5-1 and TRBJ1-6; 9 nucleotides line up with TRBD1. The CDR3 is made up of 15 amino acids. The J segment lost 10 bases and the V segment lost 0 bases, leaving 5 bases of the junction unmatched. Germline V CDR1 and CDR2: SGHRS, YFSETQ. CDR3 region: CASSLEGQGRSPLHF. The CDR3 region has the DNA TGCGCCAGCAGCTTGGAGGGACAGGGACGATCACCCCTCCACTTT.

V is TRBV7-9 and J is TRBJ2-5; 13 nucleotides match TRBD2. The CDR3 is 16 amino acids. Germline CDR1 SEHNR, CDR2 FQNEAQ (reference sequence). V trimming: 5 bases; J trimming: 5 bases; junction bases outside the gene matches: 8. In nucleotides, the CDR3 is TGTGCCAGCAGCCCCAGGACTAGCGGGAGTTACGAGACCCAGTACTTC. Translating it yields CASSPRTSGSYETQYF.

The chain is built from TRBV30 and TRBJ2-3; 7 nucleotides align to TRBD1. This CDR3 has 13 amino acids. Trimming removed 5 bases from V and 8 bases from J; junction bases left unmatched: 10. The germline CDR1 and CDR2 sequences are GTSNPN and SVGIG (reference sequence). The DNA for the CDR3 is TGTGCCTGGGAGGACAGGTCCCGGGGTACGCAGTATTTT. Amino acid sequence: CAWEDRSRGTQYF. Using reference TRBV30 and TRBJ2-3 for the parts outside the CDR3, the full variable domain is SQTIHQWPATLVQPVGSPLSLECTVEGTSNPNLYWYRQAAGRGLQLLFYSVGIGQISSEVPQNLSASRPQDRQFILSSKKLLLSDSGFYLCAWEDRSRGTQYFGPGTRLTVL.